This T cell receptor (beta chain) was captured by sequencing in a study of T cells in Graves' hyperthyroidism and ophthalmopathy. Each diagnosis drew on symptoms, thyroxine, TRAb, thyroid ultrasound and orbital computed tomography findings. This CDR3 contains 14 residues. V shed 2 bases and J shed 5 bases, with 9 bases lying between them. Germline loops: CDR1 SGHAT, CDR2 FQNNGV. Study results and limitations: Blood also showed most of the thyroid clonotypes that were expanded above 0.001. Ophthalmopathy, which appeared later, was predicted by the model a median approximately six months before onset.

Ten or more counts support this clonotype. What it binds is not known. Amplified regions were TCR beta CDR3 sequences from RNA transcripts. A set of HTBI primers served as the primers for a first-round RT-PCR of the TCR CDR3. TCRdb processed the multiplex PCR reads anew with MiXCR; each CDR3 protein has one entry. This sample has 530,000 or so distinct CDR3 sequences; roughly 15% occur once, and the top ten carry roughly a sixth. This TCR was sampled from a woman under 30 with Graves' ophthalmopathy. The genes are TRBV11-2 and TRBJ2-2; D unclear. Material: blood. The CDR3 region has the DNA TGTGCCAGCAGCTTACTTTCTTCTACCGGGGAGCTGTTTTTT. Its translation: CASSLLSSTGELFF.